These 24 T cell receptor beta chains originate from one sample sequenced in a study of blood T cell repertoires in COVID-19 (dated by TCRdb to about 2020). Library generation was performed with the immunoSEQ multiplex PCR assay. In its TCRdb copy, this immuneACCESS table keeps in-frame sequences only and misses some clones. Where compared with another copy, unresolved V genes explain less than half of these, and the others have no known cause. The sample includes approximately 300,000 clones, with over 80% observed a single time. The ten largest clones represent 4.1% of the sample. The sequenced sample consisted of peripheral blood. The receptors originated from a woman aged 45 to 65 with active or convalescent COVID-19.

The V call is TRBV14, the J call TRBJ2-5; TRBD1 might be the D (5 bases). This CDR3 spans 16 amino acids. The V end was cut by 2 bases, the J end by 1 base, with 14 bases between. CDR1 and CDR2 from the germline V gene are SGHDN and FVKESK. The DNA of the CDR3 is TGTGCCAGCAGCCAAATTTGGTGGACACGCCAAGAGACCCAGTACTTC. It is translated as CASSQIWWTRQETQYF.

This clone occurred once. The rearrangement joins TRBV7-6 to TRBJ1-4; 7 nucleotides agree with TRBD1. Germline V gene sequence: CDR1 SGHVS, CDR2 FNYEAQ. Germline trimming cut 4 bases from V and 6 bases from J; bases unmatched to any gene: 8. CDR3 length: 15 residues. This CDR3 reads CASSSSGTADEKLFF. In nucleotides, the CDR3 is TGTGCCAGCAGCTCCTCCGGGACAGCGGATGAAAAACTGTTTTTT.

The V gene is TRBV5-6, the J gene TRBJ1-2; perhaps TRBD1 as D (6 bases). V was trimmed by 4 bases and J by 4 bases, leaving 14 bases between them. The CDR3 contains 14 residues. Per germline, CDR1 SGHDT and CDR2 YYEEEE. The CDR3 coding sequence is TGTGCCAGCAGCCAGACAGGTCGATCCTATGGCTACACCTTC. This codes for CASSQTGRSYGYTF. The complete variable domain, with remaining parts taken from reference TRBV5-6 and TRBJ1-2, reads DAGVTQSPTHLIKTRGQQVTLRCSPKSGHDTVSWYQQALGQGPQFIFQYYEEEERQRGNFPDRFSGHQFPNYSSELNVNALLLGDSALYLCASSQTGRSYGYTFGSGTRLTVV.

CDR3 DNA sequence: TGTGCCAGCTCACCACAGGGGGTCTACAATGAGCAGTTCTTC. Its translation: CASSPQGVYNEQFF. The chain combines TRBV18 with TRBJ2-1, with D possibly matching TRBD1 (6 bases). CDR3 length equals 14 residues. Per the germline V gene, CDR1 is KGHSH and CDR2 is LQKENI. With 1 base removed from V and 3 bases from J, the gap between germline ends came to 7 bases.

The chain employs TRBV7-9 and TRBJ2-7; 10 bases align to TRBD2. This CDR3 has 15 residues. Germline V CDR1 and CDR2: SEHNR, FQNEAQ (reference sequence). V dropped 0 bases and J dropped 6; count of bases not matched to a gene: 5. CDR3 protein: CASSLATSGPPEQYF. The CDR3 nucleotides read TGTGCCAGCAGCTTAGCGACTAGCGGGCCGCCCGAGCAGTACTTC.

This clone has more than one count but fewer than ten. The rearrangement uses TRBV9 and TRBJ2-2, with D tentatively TRBD2 (5 bases). The germline gives CDR1 SGDLS, CDR2 YYNGEE. The CDR3 is 15 residues long. Trimming took 0 bases from V and 6 from J, leaving 12 bases between them. CDR3 loop: CASSVGTLQPGELFF. In nucleotides, the CDR3 is TGTGCCAGCAGCGTAGGGACTCTTCAACCCGGGGAGCTGTTTTTT.

The V and J genes are TRBV18 and TRBJ1-1; 9 nucleotides agree with TRBD1. Germline V gene data show CDR1 as KGHSH and CDR2 as LQKENI. CDR3 length equals 15 residues. With 5 bases clipped from V and 5 bases from J, the junction kept 9 bases outside the gene matches. CDR3 sequence (DNA): TGTGCCAGCTCAGGGGACAGGGTCCGGGTGACTGAAGCTTTCTTT. Translated: CASSGDRVRVTEAFF.

The V call is TRBV27, the J call TRBJ2-7; no clear D gene. This CDR3 spans 13 amino acids. Trimming cost V 0 bases and J 0 bases, with 3 bases left between them. CDR1 and CDR2 (germline): MNHEY, SMNVEV (reference sequence). The CDR3 loop is CASSLSLSYEQYF. The CDR3 bases are TGTGCCAGCAGTTTATCCCTCTCCTACGAGCAGTACTTC.

The chain employs TRBV2 and TRBJ2-2; TRBD2 is a possible D gene (6 bases). V lost 7 bases and J 1 base, leaving 16 bases between the germline ends. CDR3 length equals 16 residues. Germline values: CDR1 SNHLY, CDR2 FYNNEI. CDR3 amino acids: CASTDFWGLNTGELFF. In DNA, the CDR3 is TGTGCCAGCACGGACTTTTGGGGACTGAACACCGGGGAGCTGTTTTTT.

This chain connects TRBV30 to TRBJ1-6; no clear D gene. The germline V and J ends were trimmed by 3 bases and 7 bases, with 10 bases remaining between them. The germline V gene encodes CDR1 GTSNPN and CDR2 SVGIG (reference sequence). CDR3 length: 13 amino acids. The CDR3 DNA reads TGTGCCTGGAGCGGCGGGATAAATTCACCCCTCCACTTT. Protein product: CAWSGGINSPLHF.

V gene TRBV2 combines with J gene TRBJ2-5; D is possibly TRBD1 (6 bases). V was cut by 4 bases and J by 5 bases, with 14 bases left in between. The CDR3 totals 14 residues. Per the germline V gene, CDR1 is SNHLY and CDR2 is FYNNEI. The CDR3 loop is CASSVAGAEETQYF. DNA for the CDR3: TGTGCCAGCAGTGTAGCAGGGGCCGAGGAGACCCAGTACTTC.

This clone showed up just once. The chain is built from TRBV19 and TRBJ2-7, with a tentative D call TRBD1 (5 bases). The CDR3 has 14 amino acids. V shed 3 bases and J shed 7 bases, with 16 bases lying between them. CDR1 LNHDA and CDR2 SQIVND come from the germline V gene (reference sequence). CDR3 residues: CASSMTEPPWEQYF. The CDR3 DNA is TGTGCCAGTAGTATGACAGAGCCCCCCTGGGAGCAGTACTTC.

The rearrangement links TRBV19 to TRBJ2-6; 7 positions match TRBD1. J was trimmed by 2 bases and V by 4 bases; bases with no gene match: 8. This CDR3 has 17 residues. The germline CDR1 and CDR2 sequences are LNHDA and SQIVND (reference sequence). CDR3 coding DNA: TGTGCCAGTAGTACACAGGGGCCTCTTGCTGGGGCCAACGTCCTGACTTTC. It codes for CASSTQGPLAGANVLTF.

The V and J genes are TRBV18 and TRBJ2-4, with TRBD2 matching 13 bases. Germline V gene data show CDR1 as KGHSH and CDR2 as LQKENI. CDR3 length: 15 amino acids. V was clipped by 4 bases and J by 5 bases; unmatched bases: 2. The CDR3 region has the DNA TGTGCCAGCTCACTCGGGACTAGCGGGGAAAACATTCAGTACTTC. Translating gives CASSLGTSGENIQYF. The full variable domain, rest sourced from reference TRBV18 and TRBJ2-4, is NAGVMQNPRHLVRRRGQEARLRCSPMKGHSHVYWYRQLPEEGLKFMVYLQKENIIDESGMPKERFSAEFPKEGPSILRIQQVVRGDSAAYFCASSLGTSGENIQYFGAGTRLSVL.

The count of this clone is one. The genes are TRBV2 and TRBJ2-1; the match to TRBD2 covers 12 bases. Trimming took 6 bases from V and 7 from J; bases not matched to a gene: 10. The CDR3 has 16 amino acids. The V gene's germline CDR1 is SNHLY and CDR2 FYNNEI. The CDR3: CASRTRLAGVQNEQFF. In DNA, the CDR3 is TGTGCCAGCAGGACCCGACTAGCGGGAGTCCAAAATGAGCAGTTCTTC.

A remark on this clone: Other DNA sequences of this sample code for an identical CDR3. The rearrangement links TRBV5-1 to TRBJ1-4; D not resolved. Germline CDR1 SGHRS, CDR2 YFSETQ. With 0 bases removed from V and 5 bases from J, the gap between germline ends came to 5 bases. This CDR3 is built from 13 residues. This CDR3 is CASSLGQNEKLFF. The DNA for the CDR3 is TGCGCCAGCAGCTTGGGTCAGAATGAAAAACTGTTTTTT.

The V and J genes are TRBV6-2 or TRBV6-3 and TRBJ2-7, with 8 bases fitting TRBD1. The junction had 4 bases not matched to a gene; V was cut back by 0 bases and J by 0 bases. The CDR3 runs to 16 residues. Germline CDR1 reads MNHEY; CDR2 reads SVGEGT. The chain's CDR3 is CASSYSTGDGSYEQYF. Here the CDR3 DNA reads TGTGCCAGCAGTTACTCGACAGGGGACGGCTCCTACGAGCAGTACTTC.

The gene calls are TRBV20-1 and TRBJ1-1; D is ambiguous. The CDR3 has 11 amino acids. CDR1 DFQATT and CDR2 SNEGSKA come from the germline V gene (reference sequence). V dropped 5 bases and J dropped 7 bases, with 11 bases sitting between them. CDR3 sequence (DNA): TGCAGTGCTCCGGAGATCGGTGAAGCTTTCTTT. This gives the protein CSAPEIGEAFF.

This chain connects TRBV5-1 to TRBJ1-1; D remains unclear. Germline V gene lookup returns CDR1 SGHRS and CDR2 YFSETQ. The CDR3 loop spans 13 amino acids. Between the trimmed V and J ends, which lost 4 bases and 4 bases, there was a span of 11 bases. Here the CDR3 DNA reads TGCGCCAGCAGCATGGGAGTTTCCACTGAAGCTTTCTTT. This sequence encodes CASSMGVSTEAFF.

The chain uses TRBV10-3 and TRBJ1-5; TRBD1 agrees at 11 bases. Germline values: CDR1 ENHRY, CDR2 SYGVKD. Trimming removed 9 bases from V and 6 bases from J; junction bases left unmatched: 4. The CDR3 is made up of 13 amino acids. This chain's CDR3 is CAISGQGGQPQHF. CDR3 nucleotides: TGTGCCATTTCGGGACAGGGGGGTCAGCCCCAGCATTTT.

This clone was observed a handful of times. The rearrangement uses TRBV4-1 and TRBJ2-3; TRBD2 might be the D (5 bases). CDR3 length: 13 residues. Germline lookup yields CDR1 MGHRA and CDR2 YSYEKL. Trimming removed 4 bases from V and 5 bases from J, with 10 bases in between. The CDR3, as DNA: TGCGCCAGCAGCCCGACGGAGGTAGATACGCAGTATTTT. Translation gives CASSPTEVDTQYF.

This chain connects TRBV19 to TRBJ1-2, with D possibly being TRBD1 (5 bases). Trimming removed 4 bases from V and 3 bases from J, with 9 bases in between. Germline V lookup: CDR1 LNHDA, CDR2 SQIVND (reference sequence). This CDR3 contains 13 residues. The CDR3 is CASSTTGDYGYTF. The DNA of the CDR3 is TGTGCCAGTAGTACCACAGGCGACTATGGCTACACCTTC.

Notes on this clone: The junction shows a germline mismatch at one end, possibly a read error. V and J are TRBV7-6 and TRBJ1-1; D is perhaps TRBD1 (5 bases). The germline gives CDR1 SGHVS, CDR2 FNYEAQ. The CDR3 consists of 16 residues. The CDR3 coding sequence is TGTGCCAGCAGCCCCCTACCCGACAGACGGAACACTAAAGCTTTCTTT. The encoded protein is CASSPLPDRRNTKAFF.

In nucleotides, the CDR3 is TGTGCCAGCTCACCACCCTCGGGGGGCACTGGGTATGGCTACACCTTC. This sequence encodes CASSPPSGGTGYGYTF. The chain couples TRBV18 to TRBJ1-2, with a possible D match to TRBD1 (6 bases). CDR3 length equals 16 residues. Germline CDR1 and CDR2: KGHSH and LQKENI. V was clipped by 0 bases and J by 5 bases, with 16 bases between them.